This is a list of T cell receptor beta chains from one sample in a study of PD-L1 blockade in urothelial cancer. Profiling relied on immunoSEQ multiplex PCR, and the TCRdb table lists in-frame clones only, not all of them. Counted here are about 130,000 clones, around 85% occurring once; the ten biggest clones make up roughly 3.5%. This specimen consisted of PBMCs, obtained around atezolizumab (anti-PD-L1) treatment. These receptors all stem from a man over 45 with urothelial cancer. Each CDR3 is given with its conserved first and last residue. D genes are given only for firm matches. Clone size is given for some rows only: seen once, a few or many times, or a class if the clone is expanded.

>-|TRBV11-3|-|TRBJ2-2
TGTGCCAGCAGCTTACTAGGAATGGCCGGGGAGCTGTTTTTT
CASSLLGMAGELFF
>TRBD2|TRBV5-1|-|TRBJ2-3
TGCGCCAGCAGCTTCGGGACTAGGTCAGATACGCAGTATTTT
CASSFGTRSDTQYF
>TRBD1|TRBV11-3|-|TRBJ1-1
TGTGCCAGCAGCCCAGGGACAGGTTTTACTGAAGCTTTCTTT
CASSPGTGFTEAFF
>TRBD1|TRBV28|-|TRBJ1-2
TGTGCCAGCAGCACCGGCCCAGGGGGCGCAGAAGGCTACACCTTC
CASSTGPGGAEGYTF
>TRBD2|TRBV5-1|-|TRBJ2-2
TGCGCCAGCAGCCCAACTAGCGGGAGCGCGAACACCGGGGAGCTGTTTTTT
CASSPTSGSANTGELFF
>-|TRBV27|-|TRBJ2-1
TGTGCCAGCAGTTTTGCCCCGGACGGGGGCAATGAGCAGTTCTTC
CASSFAPDGGNEQFF
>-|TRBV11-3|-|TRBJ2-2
TGTGCCAGCAGCTCCGGACAGAACACCGGGGAGCTGTTTTTT
CASSSGQNTGELFF
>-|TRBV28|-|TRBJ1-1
TGTGCCAGCAGTTTAGGCAGGGGTAGCGCTGAAGCTTTCTTT
CASSLGRGSAEAFF
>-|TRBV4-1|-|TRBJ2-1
TGCGCCAGCAGCCAAGATCGTGGGAGGTCGGGATATGAGCAGTTCTTC
CASSQDRGRSGYEQFF
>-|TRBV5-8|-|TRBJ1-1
TGTGCCAGCAGCTTGCAAGGGGGGAACACTGAAGCTTTCTTT
CASSLQGGNTEAFF
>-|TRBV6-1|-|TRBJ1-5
TGTGCCAGCAGTGAAGGGCAGGGGTCGGCCCGTTATAGCAATCAGCCCCAGCATTTT
CASSEGQGSARYSNQPQHF
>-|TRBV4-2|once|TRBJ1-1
TGTGCCAGCAGCCAAGCCCCCCGGGGGGGGTGGAGCACTGAAGCTTTCTTT
CASSQAPRGGWSTEAFF
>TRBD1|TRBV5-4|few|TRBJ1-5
TGTGCCAGCAGCCCGGACAGGGGCAATCAGCCCCAGCATTTT
CASSPDRGNQPQHF
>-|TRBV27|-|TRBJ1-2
TGTGCCAGCAGACAAACAGGGAGGGGTGGCTACACCTTC
CASRQTGRGGYTF